The 15 T cell receptor beta chains listed next were all sequenced from one sample in a study of human CD8 memory T cell subsets. A UMI-labeled 5' RACE approach was the method that produced the TCR beta libraries. From the 5' RACE reads, TCRdb lists one entry per CDR3 protein and no DNA. The sample totals 6,500 to 8,000 distinct CDR3 sequences. The sample taken for sequencing was CD8+ T cells from PBMCs. The receptors here all came from a human donor in good health.

The chain combines TRBV29-1 with TRBJ2-7; TCRdb's assignment of TRBD2 cannot be checked, as there is no DNA. The CDR3 totals 13 residues. The germline V gene encodes CDR1 SQVTM and CDR2 ANQGSEA. Here the CDR3 reads CSVEEETSVEQYF.

The rearrangement links TRBV7-9 to TRBJ1-1; TCRdb returns TRBD1, unconfirmable since there is no DNA. The CDR3 consists of 16 residues. CDR1 is SEHNR and CDR2 is FQNEAQ in the germline V gene (reference sequence). The CDR3 loop reads CASSPRTKGKNTEAFF. The full variable domain, with the rest looked up from reference TRBV7-9 and TRBJ1-1, is DTGVSQNPRHKITKRGQNVTFRCDPISEHNRLYWYRQTLGQGPEFLTYFQNEAQLEKSRLLSDRFSAERPKGSFSTLEIQRTEQGDSAMYLCASSPRTKGKNTEAFFGQGTRLTVV.

This clonotype is called large (0.1 to 1%) based on its frequency. The chain has TRBV29-1 and TRBJ2-1; TCRdb gives TRBD1 as the D gene, but with no DNA this cannot be confirmed. This CDR3 has 11 amino acids. CDR1 and CDR2 (germline): SQVTM, ANQGSEA. The CDR3 protein is CSVDVGGEQFF.

This clonotype is deemed medium-sized by its frequency. This rearrangement joins TRBV11-2 to TRBJ2-2. From germline, CDR1 is SGHAT and CDR2 FQNNGV. CDR3 length: 11 residues. The CDR3 loop reads CASSLSGELFF. Based on the CDR3 plus reference TRBV11-2 and TRBJ2-2, the full variable domain is EAGVAQSPRYKIIEKRQSVAFWCNPISGHATLYWYQQILGQGPKLLIQFQNNGVVDDSQLPKDRFSAERLKGVDSTLKIQPAKLEDSAVYLCASSLSGELFFGEGSRLTVL.

The chain carries TRBV18 and TRBJ2-7; TCRdb proposes TRBD1, but this gene call is untestable without DNA. Per the germline V gene, CDR1 is KGHSH and CDR2 is LQKENI. The CDR3 spans 15 residues. CDR3 amino acids: CASSPSDRGFYEQYF.

V and J are TRBV12-5 and TRBJ2-7. There are 13 residues in the CDR3. Germline loops: CDR1 LGHNT, CDR2 FRNRAP. CDR3 region: CASGLGVGYEQYF.

The chain is built from TRBV12-3 or TRBV12-4 and TRBJ2-7; lacking DNA, the TRBD1 call made by TCRdb goes unchecked. CDR3 length equals 15 residues. The CDR3 reads CASSSPGTGTYEQYF.

The chain recombines TRBV14 with TRBJ2-7. The CDR3 is 12 residues long. CDR1 is SGHDN and CDR2 is FVKESK in the germline V gene. The chain's CDR3 is CASSQVPYEQYF.

J is TRBJ2-7 and V is TRBV7-9; TCRdb designates TRBD2, a call that cannot be tested without DNA. The CDR3 consists of 16 residues. CDR1 and CDR2 from the germline V gene are SEHNR and FQNEAQ (reference sequence). Here the CDR3 reads CASSPDLAGASYEQYF.

CDR3 sequence reads: CASSLSGQGPHEQYF. The chain has TRBV5-1 and TRBJ2-7; TCRdb calls TRBD1, which cannot be checked without DNA. From germline, CDR1 is SGHRS and CDR2 YFSETQ. There are 15 residues in the CDR3.

This clonotype is called medium-sized based on its frequency. The chain couples TRBV6-6 to TRBJ1-4; TCRdb proposes TRBD1, but this gene call is untestable without DNA. Germline V gene sequence: CDR1 MNHNY, CDR2 SVGAGI (reference sequence). This CDR3 has 14 residues. CDR3 protein: CASSLPGIGEKLFF.

This chain links TRBV11-2 with TRBJ2-5; the D call from TCRdb, TRBD1, cannot be confirmed without DNA. Germline CDR1 is SGHAT and CDR2 is FQNNGV. The CDR3 has 16 residues. The CDR3 sequence: CASSSSGTGGKKTQYF.

The chain joins TRBV27 to TRBJ2-3. Germline V gives CDR1 MNHEY, CDR2 SMNVEV (reference sequence). CDR3 size: 16 residues. This CDR3 is CASSSERSDGTDTQYF.

The chain uses TRBV14 and TRBJ1-2; TCRdb's D gene call, TRBD1, goes unchecked for lack of DNA. CDR3 length: 16 amino acids. The V gene's germline CDR1 is SGHDN and CDR2 FVKESK. This CDR3 is CASSHKAPRGHYGYTF.

The genes are TRBV28 and TRBJ1-2; TCRdb calls TRBD1, which cannot be checked without DNA. The CDR3 covers 15 residues. CDR1 is MDHEN, CDR2 SYDVKM, per germline. CDR3 loop: CASSFYRAPNYGYTF.